This record concerns one T cell receptor beta chain sequence. Its specificity is not known. This entry is derived from a study of shared clonotypes between healthy human individuals. Study-wide context: The study drew on two women and a few men aged 18 to 49 as donors. Study-wide results and limits: Donor clonotype sharing was expected to depend on sequencing depth.

Produced via immunoSEQ multiplex PCR; TCRdb's table is partial and in-frame only. Of 2,500,000 or so clones in the sample, 85% to 95% were seen once. The CDR3 sequence is 14 residues long. Germline V gene data show CDR1 as MDHEN and CDR2 as SYDVKM. V dropped 5 bases and J dropped 1 base, with 12 bases sitting between them. Sequences were obtained from naive CD4+ T cells from PBMCs. Subset: CD45RA+ positively selected. The TCR sequence derives from a man younger than 35 in good health. Some clones in this sample may be carry-over from other donors' samples. The rearrangement links TRBV28 to TRBJ2-7; the D gene is possibly TRBD1 (6 bases). The CDR3: CASSTTRGSYEQYF. CDR3 nucleotides: TGTGCCAGCAGTACAACAAGGGGGTCCTACGAGCAGTACTTC.